The present entry profiles one TCR beta chain with its context. The target antigen is unknown. This sample was included in a study of cytomegalovirus exposure and HLA in healthy donors. Study-wide points: Indistinguishable V segments such as TRBV6-2 and TRBV6-3 were excluded. Researchers reported in a later analysis that common viral pathogens appeared linked to several top clusters.

PCR amplification relied on 60 Vbeta primers (plus 13 Jbeta primers). Generated by immunoSEQ multiplex PCR, the TCRdb table keeps only in-frame clones and is missing some. The table lists approximately 130,000 clones, around 80% of them singletons. V was clipped by 7 bases and J by 6 bases, with 14 bases between them. CDR1 is LNHDA and CDR2 is SQIVND in the germline V gene (reference sequence). The CDR3 consists of 13 residues. The receptor's source is a middle-aged woman in good health and CMV-seronegative. The chain uses TRBV19 and TRBJ2-3; D may be TRBD1 (6 bases). The sample was PBMCs. In DNA, the CDR3 is TGTGCCAGTACTCAGGGGCGGTCGGATACGCAGTATTTT. Its protein product is CASTQGRSDTQYF.